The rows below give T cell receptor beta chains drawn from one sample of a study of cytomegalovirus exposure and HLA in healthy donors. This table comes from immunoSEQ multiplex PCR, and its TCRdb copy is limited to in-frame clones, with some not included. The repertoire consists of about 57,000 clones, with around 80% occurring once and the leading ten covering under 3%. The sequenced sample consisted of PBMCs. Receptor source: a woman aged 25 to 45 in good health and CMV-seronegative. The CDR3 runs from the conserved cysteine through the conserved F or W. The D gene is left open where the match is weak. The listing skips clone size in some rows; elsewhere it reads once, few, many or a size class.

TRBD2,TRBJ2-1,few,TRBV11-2,TGTGCCAGCAGCTTGAAGCGGGAGGGGAGTGAGCAGTTCTTC,CASSLKREGSEQFF
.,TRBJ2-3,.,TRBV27,TGTGCCAGCAGTCTCGGTCCCACAGATACGCAGTATTTT,CASSLGPTDTQYF
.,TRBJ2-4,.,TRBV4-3,TGCGCCAGCAGCCAATCGGGGTCGGGCGATATCATTCAGTACTTC,CASSQSGSGDIIQYF
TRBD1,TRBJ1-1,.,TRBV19,TGTGCCAGTAGTAGGACAGGGGTGAACACTGAAGCTTTCTTT,CASSRTGVNTEAFF
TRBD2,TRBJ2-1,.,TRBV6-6,TGTGCCAGCATAGCGGGAGGTTACAATGAGCAGTTCTTC,CASIAGGYNEQFF
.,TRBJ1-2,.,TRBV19,TGTGCCACTAATGCACAGGGTTGGAAGGGCTACACCTTC,CATNAQGWKGYTF
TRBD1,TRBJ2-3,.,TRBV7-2,TGTGCCAGCAGCTTGGCCGGGACAGCTAGCACAGATACGCAGTATTTT,CASSLAGTASTDTQYF
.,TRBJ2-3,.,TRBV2,TGTGCCAGCAGGCAGGGCGGGATTTTGACAGATACGCAGTATTTT,CASRQGGILTDTQYF
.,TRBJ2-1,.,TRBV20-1,TGCAGTGAAACGGTCAACAATGAGCAGTTCTTC,CSETVNNEQFF
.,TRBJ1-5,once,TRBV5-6,TGTGCCAGCAGCCCGTCGTGGGGGGGGGCTAGTCAGCCCCAGCATTTT,CASSPSWGGASQPQHF
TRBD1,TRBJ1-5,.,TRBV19,TGTGCCAGTAGTGGGACAGGGGGCAATCAGCCCCAGCATTTT,CASSGTGGNQPQHF
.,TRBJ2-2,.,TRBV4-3,TGCGCCAGCAGCCAAGGGCCATCGGGATCGAACACCGGGGAGCTGTTTTTT,CASSQGPSGSNTGELFF
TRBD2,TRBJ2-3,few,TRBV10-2,TGCGCCAGCAGTGACAATTACGGGGGGAACACAGATACGCAGTATTTT,CASSDNYGGNTDTQYF
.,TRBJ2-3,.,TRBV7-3,TGTGCCAGCAGCTTAAGGGGCGGCTCTAGCACAGATACGCAGTATTTT,CASSLRGGSSTDTQYF
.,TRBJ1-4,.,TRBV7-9,TGTGCCAGCAGCTTAGGAGGGACTAATGAAAAACTGTTTTTT,CASSLGGTNEKLFF
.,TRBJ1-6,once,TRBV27,TGTGCCAGCAGTTCCCGGGATTATTCACCCCTCCACTTT,CASSSRDYSPLHF
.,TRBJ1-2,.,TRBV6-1,TGTGCCAGCAGTGAATGGGAGATATATGGCTACACCTTC,CASSEWEIYGYTF
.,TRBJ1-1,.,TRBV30,TGTGCCTGGAGTGGAGGATCGAACACTGAAGCTTTCTTT,CAWSGGSNTEAFF
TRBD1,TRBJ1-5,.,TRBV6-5,TGTGCCAGCAGCCCCGGGACAGGGTATACTCAGCCCCAGCATTTT,CASSPGTGYTQPQHF
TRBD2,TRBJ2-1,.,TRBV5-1,TGCGCCAGCAGCTTGGTTTTAGGTAGCGGGGGGAGCAATGAGCAGTTCTTC,CASSLVLGSGGSNEQFF
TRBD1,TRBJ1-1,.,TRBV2,TGTGCCAGCATGGGACAGGGGGACACTGAAGCTTTCTTT,CASMGQGDTEAFF
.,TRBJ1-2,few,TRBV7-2,TGTGCCAGCAGCCCAGGGGTCCTCTATGGCTACACCTTC,CASSPGVLYGYTF
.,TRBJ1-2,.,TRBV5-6,TGTGCCAGCAGCTCCTCGAGTTATGGCTACACCTTC,CASSSSSYGYTF
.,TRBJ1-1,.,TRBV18,TGTGCCAGCTCACCATTATCGGGAGATCTGAACACTGAAGCTTTCTTT,CASSPLSGDLNTEAFF
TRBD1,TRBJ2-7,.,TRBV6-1,TGTGCCAGCAGTGAAAGACAGGGGACCTCTATTTACTACGAGCAGTACTTC,CASSERQGTSIYYEQYF
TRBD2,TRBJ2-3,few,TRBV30,TGTGCCTGGAGTAAGCGGGGGGGCCGGACAGATACGCAGTATTTT,CAWSKRGGRTDTQYF
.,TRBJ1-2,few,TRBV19,TGTGCCAGTACCATAGCCGATAGGTTCTCTGGCTACACCTTC,CASTIADRFSGYTF
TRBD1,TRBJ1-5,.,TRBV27,TGTGCCAGCAGTTGGGACAGGGATCAGCCCCAGCATTTT,CASSWDRDQPQHF
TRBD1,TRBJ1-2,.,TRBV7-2,TGTGCCAGCAGCTCCCTGGACAGGATAATCTATGGCTACACCTTC,CASSSLDRIIYGYTF
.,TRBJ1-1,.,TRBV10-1,TGCGCCAGCGGTGACCCAGGGAATATTGAAGCTTTCTTT,CASGDPGNIEAFF
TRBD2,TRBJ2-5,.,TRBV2,TGTGCCAGCAGCTCGGGACTAGCGGCGTACCAAGAGACCCAGTACTTC,CASSSGLAAYQETQYF
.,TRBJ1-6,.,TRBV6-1,TGTGCCAGCAGTGAAGGGCAAGGGGATAATTCACCCCTCCACTTT,CASSEGQGDNSPLHF
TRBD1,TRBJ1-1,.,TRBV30,TGTGCCTGGATACCTAGGACAGGTGAAGCTTTCTTT,CAWIPRTGEAFF
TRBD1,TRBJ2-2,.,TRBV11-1,TGTGCCAGCAGCTCGCAGGGGGTGGTCACCGGGGAGCTGTTTTTT,CASSSQGVVTGELFF
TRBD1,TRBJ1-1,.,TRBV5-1,TGCGCCAGCAGCCGATTGGACAGGGGGCAAACTGAAGCTTTCTTT,CASSRLDRGQTEAFF
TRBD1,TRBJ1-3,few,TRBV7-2,TGTGCCAGCAGCTTAGGGGGACAGGGAATCTCTGGAAACACCATATATTTT,CASSLGGQGISGNTIYF
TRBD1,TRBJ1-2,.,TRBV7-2,TGTGCCAGCAGCGCAGGGACAGCGGGAGGCTATGGCTACACCTTC,CASSAGTAGGYGYTF
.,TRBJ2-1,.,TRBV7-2,TGTGCCAGCAGCTCCCGGGACTGGACCTACAATGAGCAGTTCTTC,CASSSRDWTYNEQFF
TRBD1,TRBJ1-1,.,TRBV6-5,TGTGCCAGCAGCCGTTCCGGGACAGCTTACACTGAAGCTTTCTTT,CASSRSGTAYTEAFF
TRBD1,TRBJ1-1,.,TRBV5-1,TGCGCCAGCAGCCCGGGACAGGCGAACACTGAAGCTTTCTTT,CASSPGQANTEAFF
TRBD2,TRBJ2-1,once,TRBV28,TGTGCCAGCAGTTCCTACGGGACTAATCTAGATGAGCAGTTCTTC,CASSSYGTNLDEQFF
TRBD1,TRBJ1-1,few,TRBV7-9,TGTGCCAGCAGCTTGACGGGACAGGGGCCCCCTGAAGCTTTCTTT,CASSLTGQGPPEAFF
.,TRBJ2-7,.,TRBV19,TGTGCCAGTAGTAGCAGACAGGTGGGCTCCTACGAGCAGTACTTC,CASSSRQVGSYEQYF
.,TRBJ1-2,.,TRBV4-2,TGTGCCAGCAGCCAAGACCAGGGGCAGGGTAAAAATGGCTACACCTTC,CASSQDQGQGKNGYTF
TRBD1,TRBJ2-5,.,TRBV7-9,TGTGCCAGCAGCTTAACAGGGGGCGAGACCCAGTACTTC,CASSLTGGETQYF
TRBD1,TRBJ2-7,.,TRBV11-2,TGTGCCAGCAGCCCTGGACAGGCCTACGAGCAGTACTTC,CASSPGQAYEQYF
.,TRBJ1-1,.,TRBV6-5,TGTGCCAGCAGTTACCTGAGGAGTGACACTGAAGCTTTCTTT,CASSYLRSDTEAFF
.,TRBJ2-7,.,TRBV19,TGTGCCAGTAGCTCTTCGACTAGTCCCGTCTACGAGCAGTACTTC,CASSSSTSPVYEQYF
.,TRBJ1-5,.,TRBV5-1,TGCGCCAGCAGCTTGTCAGGGGATCAACCCCAGCATTTT,CASSLSGDQPQHF
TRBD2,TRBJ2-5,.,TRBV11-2,TGTGCCAGCAGCTCCGGGACTAGCGGACAAGAGACCCAGTACTTC,CASSSGTSGQETQYF
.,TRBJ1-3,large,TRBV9,TGTGCCAGCAGCGTCGGAGACTTCTACTCTGGAAACACCATATATTTT,CASSVGDFYSGNTIYF
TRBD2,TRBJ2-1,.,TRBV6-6,TGTGCCAGCAGGGTAGCGGGGGGCTGGGATGAGCAGTTCTTC,CASRVAGGWDEQFF
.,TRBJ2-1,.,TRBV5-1,TGCGCCAGCAGACAGGATTACAATGAGCAGTTCTTC,CASRQDYNEQFF
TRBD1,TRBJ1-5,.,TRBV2,TGTGCCAGCAGTGGGGGGGGGACAGGGGGAACCCATCAGCCCCAGCATTTT,CASSGGGTGGTHQPQHF
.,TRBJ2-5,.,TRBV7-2,TGTGCCAGCGGCCACAGGGTTGAGACCCAGTACTTC,CASGHRVETQYF
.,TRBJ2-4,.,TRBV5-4,TGTGCCAGCAGCTCTCGGGGAGCCAAAAACATTCAGTACTTC,CASSSRGAKNIQYF
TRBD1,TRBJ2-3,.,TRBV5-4,TGTGCCAGCAGCGTGGGACAGAATCTACTCACAGATACGCAGTATTTT,CASSVGQNLLTDTQYF
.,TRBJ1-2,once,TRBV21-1,TGTGCCAGCAGCAAAGACTACTTCCTTATCACCGGGACAGCTCCCAACTATGGCTACACCTTC,CASSKDYFLITGTAPNYGYTF
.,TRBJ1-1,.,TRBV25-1,TGTGCCAGCAGCGATCCCCGGGGGGCTGGGACTGAAGCTTTCTTT,CASSDPRGAGTEAFF
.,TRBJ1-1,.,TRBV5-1,TGCGCCAGCAGGGGGGGGAACACTGAAGCTTTCTTT,CASRGGNTEAFF